These 17 T cell receptor beta chains came from one sample sequenced in a study of radiotherapy plus CTLA-4 blockade in lung cancer. TCRdb's table, derived via immunoSEQ multiplex PCR, lists solely in-frame clones and lacks some. The table includes approximately 94,000 clones, roughly 80% detected once. Sequenced here: peripheral blood, sampled from a patient treated with radiotherapy plus ipilimumab. These receptors all stem from a human donor with non-small cell lung cancer that progressed on radiotherapy plus ipilimumab.

V and J are TRBV15 and TRBJ2-4, with TRBD1 matching over 7 bases. This CDR3 is built from 11 residues. The trim removed 8 bases at V and 7 bases at J, leaving 2 bases unmatched. CDR1 LNHNV and CDR2 YYDKDF come from the germline V gene (reference sequence). The CDR3 region is CATEGQNIQYF. DNA of the CDR3: TGTGCCACCGAGGGACAGAACATTCAGTACTTC.

The chain carries TRBV29-1 and TRBJ2-3; the match to TRBD2 covers 11 bases. V was pared by 5 bases and J by 2 bases, with 6 bases of the junction left unmatched. Germline CDR1 reads SQVTM; CDR2 reads ANQGSEA. The CDR3 is 15 residues long. As DNA, the CDR3 is TGCAGCGTTACCGGGACTAGCGGACTCACAGATACGCAGTATTTT. Amino acids: CSVTGTSGLTDTQYF.

The CDR3 spells CASSSDRGAVHEQYV. The CDR3 DNA sequence: TGTGCCAGCAGCTCCGACAGGGGCGCCGTCCACGAGCAGTACGTC. The rearrangement uses TRBV2 and TRBJ2-7; 8 bases are a match to TRBD1. This CDR3 comprises 15 residues. The trim removed 6 bases at V and 5 bases at J, leaving 12 bases unmatched. Looked up from germline, CDR1 is SNHLY and CDR2 is FYNNEI.

This chain uses TRBV9 with TRBJ2-7; 10 bases match TRBD1. CDR3 size: 15 residues. CDR1 and CDR2 from the germline V gene are SGDLS and YYNGEE. J gave up 5 bases and V 2 bases, and 7 bases lay outside the gene matches. In nucleotides, the CDR3 is TGTGCCAGCAGCGTCGGGGACAGGGGTAGTAACGAGCAGTACTTC. Translating it yields CASSVGDRGSNEQYF.

The chain employs TRBV28 and TRBJ2-7, with 9 nucleotides matching TRBD1. V lost 3 bases to trimming and J lost 4 bases; unmatched junction nucleotides: 7. Germline CDR1 and CDR2: MDHEN and SYDVKM. The CDR3 covers 15 residues. CDR3 in DNA: TGTGCCAGCAGTTTGGTGGCGGGACAGGGATACGAGCAGTACTTC. It translates to CASSLVAGQGYEQYF.

The V and J genes are TRBV2 and TRBJ2-7, with 12 bases matching TRBD2. This CDR3 has 15 amino acids. CDR1 and CDR2 from the germline V gene are SNHLY and FYNNEI. V lost 7 bases and J lost 4; bases outside the gene matches: 8. The CDR3 DNA reads as TGTGCCAGCAAGATGACTAGCGGGAGATGGTACGAGCAGTACTTC. Translated: CASKMTSGRWYEQYF.

The chain links TRBV6-6 to TRBJ1-4, with a possible D match to TRBD1 (5 bases). The CDR3 is 14 residues long. Germline values: CDR1 MNHNY, CDR2 SVGAGI (reference sequence). V lost 7 bases, J lost 8 bases, and 17 bases lay in between. CDR3 bases: TGTGCCAGCACTCAACAGGCCCAAAACGAAAAACTGTTTTTT. Protein: CASTQQAQNEKLFF.

The DNA of the CDR3 is TGCGCCAGCAGCCTCGGGGCCCCCGGGGAGACCCAGTACTTC. This encodes CASSLGAPGETQYF. This sequence joins TRBV5-1 and TRBJ2-5, with D possibly being TRBD1 or TRBD2 (5 bases each). With 4 bases removed from V and 5 bases from J, the gap between germline ends came to 15 bases. This CDR3 contains 14 residues. Germline V gene data show CDR1 as SGHRS and CDR2 as YFSETQ.

This chain joins TRBV28 and TRBJ2-7, with 8 bases matching TRBD1. Germline V gene data show CDR1 as MDHEN and CDR2 as SYDVKM. The CDR3 sequence is 16 residues long. The V and J ends lost 3 bases and 0 bases, in that order; junction bases with no gene match: 7. The CDR3 here is CASSFHRTGSSYEQYF. CDR3 coding DNA: TGTGCCAGCAGTTTCCACCGGACAGGGAGCTCCTACGAGCAGTACTTC.

The gene calls are TRBV6-6 and TRBJ2-3; D is uncertain. V was shortened by 7 bases and J by 0 bases, with 5 bases between the two germline ends. From germline, CDR1 is MNHNY and CDR2 SVGAGI (reference sequence). This CDR3 spans 12 amino acids. The CDR3 here is CASKPSTDTQYF. CDR3 sequence (DNA): TGTGCCAGCAAACCGAGCACAGATACGCAGTATTTT.

V usage is TRBV7-8 and J usage is TRBJ1-1, with a weak D call TRBD1 (6 bases). This CDR3 spans 15 amino acids. Germline lookup yields CDR1 SGHVS and CDR2 FQNEAQ. Between the trimmed V and J ends, which lost 5 bases and 7 bases, there was a span of 20 bases. CDR3 DNA: TGTGCCAGCAGCCTTCGGGACACCCCGAGAAGTGAAGCTTTCTTT. Translating it yields CASSLRDTPRSEAFF.

The chain joins TRBV11-2 to TRBJ1-5; tentative D call: TRBD1 (6 bases). This CDR3 comprises 15 residues. Per the germline V gene, CDR1 is SGHAT and CDR2 is FQNNGV. V lost 4 bases to trimming and J lost 3 bases, with 13 bases between them. This CDR3 is CASSSRGSANQPQHF. The CDR3 coding sequence is TGTGCCAGCAGCTCCAGGGGATCGGCCAATCAGCCCCAGCATTTT.

CDR3 sequence: CASSLFPENYEQYV. CDR3 sequence (DNA): TGCGCCAGCAGCTTGTTTCCGGAAAACTACGAGCAGTACGTC. This chain joins TRBV5-1 and TRBJ2-7; D uncertain. Trimming took 1 base from V and 3 from J, leaving 11 bases between them. The CDR3 extends over 14 amino acids. Germline V gives CDR1 SGHRS, CDR2 YFSETQ.

V gene TRBV10-2 combines with J gene TRBJ1-5; D ambiguous. Germline V gives CDR1 WSHSY, CDR2 SAAADI. V dropped 0 bases and J dropped 5 bases, with 2 bases sitting between them. This CDR3 comprises 12 residues. CDR3 protein: CASSESDQPQHF. The CDR3 DNA reads as TGCGCCAGCAGTGAGTCCGATCAGCCCCAGCATTTT.

This chain links TRBV10-3 with TRBJ1-1; the D gene is possibly TRBD1 (6 bases). Trimming shortened V by 11 bases and J by 1 base, and 17 bases separated the two germline ends. The germline gives CDR1 ENHRY, CDR2 SYGVKD. The CDR3 covers 14 residues. In DNA, the CDR3 is TGTGCCGGCTCGCGTGGGACAAAGAACACTGAAGCTTTCTTT. It yields the protein CAGSRGTKNTEAFF.

V usage is TRBV10-1 and J usage is TRBJ2-2; D remains unclear. Germline V gene data show CDR1 as WNHNN and CDR2 as SYGVQD (reference sequence). CDR3 length equals 15 residues. V was clipped by 3 bases and J by 4 bases, with 12 bases between them. This CDR3 is CASSDESTFTGELFF. DNA for the CDR3: TGCGCCAGCAGTGATGAGAGTACATTCACCGGGGAGCTGTTTTTT.

This chain links TRBV28 with TRBJ2-7, with TRBD2 as a possible D gene (5 bases). There are 14 residues in the CDR3. Germline CDR1 reads MDHEN; CDR2 reads SYDVKM. The germline V and J ends were trimmed by 4 bases and 1 base, with 11 bases remaining between them. For the CDR3, the DNA is TGTGCCAGCAGTTCAGTGACGGGGTCCTACGAGCAGTACTTC. Encoded protein: CASSSVTGSYEQYF. The full variable domain, its missing parts supplied by reference TRBV28 and TRBJ2-7, is DVKVTQSSRYLVKRTGEKVFLECVQDMDHENMFWYRQDPGLGLRLIYFSYDVKMKEKGDIPEGYSVSREKKERFSLILESASTNQTSMYLCASSSVTGSYEQYFGPGTRLTVT.